This passage covers 17 T cell receptor beta chains from one sample sequenced in a study of T cell changes during pregnancy in multiple sclerosis. Libraries were prepared by immunoSEQ multiplex PCR; TCRdb keeps only in-frame clonotypes and omits some of them. The repertoire has some 85,000 clones, 94% of them found once; the top ten carry around 0.84%. This material consisted of peripheral blood, taken in the third trimester of pregnancy. Receptor source: a female donor with multiple sclerosis, enrolled in a pregnancy study.

V is TRBV9 and J is TRBJ2-6; 9 bases agree with TRBD1. The germline CDR1 and CDR2 sequences are SGDLS and YYNGEE. V trimming: 3 bases; J trimming: 5 bases; junction bases outside the gene matches: 6. This CDR3 comprises 16 residues. CDR3 nucleotides: TGTGCCAGCAGCGCCAGAACAGGGGGCTGGGCCAACGTCCTGACTTTC. It yields the protein CASSARTGGWANVLTF. The variable domain in full, with the rest retrieved from reference TRBV9 and TRBJ2-6, is DSGVTQTPKHLITATGQRVTLRCSPRSGDLSVYWYQQSLDQGLQFLIQYYNGEERAKGNILERFSAQQFPDLHSELNLSSLELGDSALYFCASSARTGGWANVLTFGAGSRLTVL.

The chain joins TRBV5-4 to TRBJ2-7; D remains unclear. CDR1 is SGHNT, CDR2 YYREEE, per germline (reference sequence). V was cut by 4 bases and J by 7 bases, with 12 bases left in between. This CDR3 spans 12 amino acids. CDR3 sequence: CASSPGLGEQYF. The DNA for the CDR3 is TGTGCCAGCAGCCCTGGTCTCGGGGAGCAGTACTTC.

The J gene is TRBJ2-7, the V gene TRBV6-5; 10 nucleotides align to TRBD2. CDR1 is MNHEY and CDR2 is SVGAGI in the germline V gene. The CDR3 spans 16 residues. Trimming took 1 base from V and 4 from J; bases not matched to a gene: 7. The DNA for the CDR3 is TGTGCCAGCAGTTACTTAACAGCGGGAGGGCCTTACGAGCAGTACTTC. Translating it yields CASSYLTAGGPYEQYF.

The chain carries TRBV11-2 and TRBJ1-2; D possibly corresponds to TRBD1 (5 bases). Germline CDR1 is SGHAT and CDR2 is FQNNGV. Trimming took off 2 bases at V and 8 bases at J, with 15 bases between the two ends. The CDR3 has 14 residues. CDR3 sequence: CASSLRGGARGYTF. The CDR3 nucleotides read TGTGCCAGCAGCTTACGGGGGGGAGCTCGCGGCTACACCTTC.

The V call is TRBV11-2, the J call TRBJ1-2; 7 bases fit TRBD1. This CDR3 spans 15 amino acids. The germline V gene encodes CDR1 SGHAT and CDR2 FQNNGV. V trimming: 6 bases; J trimming: 5 bases; junction bases outside the gene matches: 12. Here the CDR3 DNA reads TGTGCCAGCAGTCCGACACAGGGGCCGGGGTATGGCTACACCTTC. The encoded protein is CASSPTQGPGYGYTF. Drawing the rest from reference TRBV11-2 and TRBJ1-2, the complete variable domain is EAGVAQSPRYKIIEKRQSVAFWCNPISGHATLYWYQQILGQGPKLLIQFQNNGVVDDSQLPKDRFSAERLKGVDSTLKIQPAKLEDSAVYLCASSPTQGPGYGYTFGSGTRLTVV.

The chain recombines TRBV5-1 with TRBJ2-2, with D possibly matching TRBD1 (5 bases). V dropped 0 bases and J dropped 4 bases, with 10 bases sitting between them. This CDR3 has 15 residues. Germline V gene lookup returns CDR1 SGHRS and CDR2 YFSETQ. The CDR3 region has the DNA TGCGCCAGCAGCTTGGGTGTAGGGGTCACCGGGGAGCTGTTTTTT. As protein: CASSLGVGVTGELFF.

The chain has TRBV7-8 and TRBJ1-3; a possible D gene is TRBD1 (6 bases). The length of the CDR3 is 15 residues. Trimming shortened V by 3 bases and J by 0 bases, and 9 bases separated the two germline ends. CDR1 and CDR2 (germline): SGHVS, FQNEAQ. The CDR3 protein is CASSFGTNSGNTIYF. In DNA, the CDR3 is TGTGCCAGCAGCTTCGGGACAAACTCTGGAAACACCATATATTTT.

The chain is built from TRBV2 and TRBJ2-5, with TRBD2 matching over 13 bases. The CDR3 has 16 residues. The V and J ends lost 5 bases and 3 bases, in that order; junction bases with no gene match: 6. The germline CDR1 and CDR2 sequences are SNHLY and FYNNEI. The CDR3 DNA sequence: TGTGCCAGCAGTAGGACTAGCGGGAGTAAGGAAGAGACCCAGTACTTC. Its translation: CASSRTSGSKEETQYF.

The V call is TRBV5-6, the J call TRBJ1-2, with 7 bases identical to TRBD1. The CDR3 is 16 amino acids. J was trimmed by 2 bases and V by 4 bases; bases with no gene match: 11. The V gene's germline CDR1 is SGHDT and CDR2 YYEEEE. CDR3 loop: CASSHMGQGDNYGYTF. DNA of the CDR3: TGTGCCAGCAGCCATATGGGGCAGGGGGACAACTATGGCTACACCTTC.

The chain links TRBV5-1 to TRBJ1-1, with 8 bases fitting TRBD1. The CDR3 covers 14 residues. The V gene's germline CDR1 is SGHRS and CDR2 YFSETQ. V lost 6 bases, J lost 8 bases, and 12 bases stayed unmatched. Written as DNA, the CDR3 is TGCGCCAGCACCCCGGACAGGGCGAACGAAGAAGCTTTCTTT. The encoded protein is CASTPDRANEEAFF.

This chain joins TRBV28 and TRBJ1-3; 8 nucleotides match TRBD1. After removal of 2 bases from V and 4 bases from J, the junction contained 13 bases not matched to a gene. The CDR3 contains 18 residues. Germline CDR1 and CDR2: MDHEN and SYDVKM. As DNA, the CDR3 is TGTGCCAGCAGTTTACAGGGGGCGCATGAATCGTGGGGAAACACCATATATTTT. This encodes CASSLQGAHESWGNTIYF.

The CDR3 bases are TGTGCCTGGAGTGTACCGCCTGGGGGCGGGAGATTCGGGGCCTACGAGCAGTACTTC. This codes for CAWSVPPGGGRFGAYEQYF. V gene TRBV30 combines with J gene TRBJ2-7; a weak D match, TRBD2 (7 bases). The CDR3 runs to 19 residues. V dropped 0 bases and J dropped 2 bases, with 26 bases sitting between them. Germline assignment: CDR1 GTSNPN and CDR2 SVGIG (reference sequence). Full variable domain (missing parts from reference TRBV30 and TRBJ2-7): SQTIHQWPATLVQPVGSPLSLECTVEGTSNPNLYWYRQAAGRGLQLLFYSVGIGQISSEVPQNLSASRPQDRQFILSSKKLLLSDSGFYLCAWSVPPGGGRFGAYEQYFGPGTRLTVT.

J is TRBJ1-1 and V is TRBV5-4; D might be TRBD1 (5 bases). The CDR3 is 13 residues long. CDR1 is SGHNT, CDR2 YYREEE, per germline (reference sequence). V was shortened by 4 bases and J by 1 base, with 8 bases between the two germline ends. The CDR3: CASSGGGNTEAFF. CDR3 DNA sequence: TGTGCCAGCAGCGGGGGGGGGAACACTGAAGCTTTCTTT.

The chain joins TRBV2 to TRBJ2-1; 7 positions match TRBD2. The ends lost 6 bases at V and 0 bases at J; junction bases unmatched: 8. Germline V CDR1 and CDR2: SNHLY, FYNNEI. The CDR3 totals 16 residues. The CDR3 protein is CASRGPGGSSYNEQFF. The CDR3 nucleotides are TGTGCCAGCAGGGGGCCCGGCGGGAGCTCCTACAATGAGCAGTTCTTC.

The rearrangement uses TRBV19 and TRBJ1-5; possibly TRBD1 for D (6 bases). Trimming stripped 6 bases from V and 1 base from J, with 16 bases between. The CDR3 is 16 residues long. Germline CDR1 LNHDA, CDR2 SQIVND (reference sequence). The CDR3: CASSFDRFESNQPQHF. Here the CDR3 DNA reads TGTGCCAGTAGCTTCGACAGGTTCGAAAGCAATCAGCCCCAGCATTTT.

The genes are TRBV7-9 and TRBJ1-2; TRBD1 aligns across 7 bases. The CDR3 is 12 amino acids. Trimming removed 6 bases from V and 3 bases from J; junction bases left unmatched: 1. Germline loops: CDR1 SEHNR, CDR2 FQNEAQ (reference sequence). CDR3 coding DNA: TGTGCCAGCAGTACAGGGGACTATGGCTACACCTTC. This gives the protein CASSTGDYGYTF.

V is TRBV6-5 and J is TRBJ2-1; no definite D call. Germline V gives CDR1 MNHEY, CDR2 SVGAGI. CDR3 length: 11 amino acids. Trimming took 10 bases from V and 8 from J, leaving 12 bases between them. CDR3 in DNA: TGTGCCACTCAGGTACCCCATGAGCAGTTCTTC. This codes for CATQVPHEQFF.